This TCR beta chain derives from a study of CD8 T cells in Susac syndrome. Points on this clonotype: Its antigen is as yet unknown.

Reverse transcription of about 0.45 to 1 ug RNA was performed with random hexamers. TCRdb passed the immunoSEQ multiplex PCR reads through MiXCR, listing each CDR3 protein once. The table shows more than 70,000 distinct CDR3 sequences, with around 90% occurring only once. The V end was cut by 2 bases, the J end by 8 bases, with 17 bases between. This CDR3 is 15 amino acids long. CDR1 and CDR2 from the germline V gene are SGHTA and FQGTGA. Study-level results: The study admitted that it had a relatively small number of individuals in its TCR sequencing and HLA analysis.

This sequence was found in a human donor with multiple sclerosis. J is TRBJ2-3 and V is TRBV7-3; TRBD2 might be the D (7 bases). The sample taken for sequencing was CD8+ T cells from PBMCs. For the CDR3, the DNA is TGTGCCAGCAGCTTATTGGGTGGGGGGGCCGCTACGCAGTATTTT. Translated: CASSLLGGGAATQYF.